This T cell receptor beta chain comes out of a study of cytomegalovirus exposure and HLA in healthy donors. Overall study findings and caveats: Some 150 TCR beta chains were listed as cytomegalovirus-associated.

Concerning this clone itself: Its antigen is still unknown.

This CDR3 has 13 amino acids. The V and J ends lost 11 bases and 2 bases, in that order; junction bases with no gene match: 5. Germline-derived CDR1 and CDR2 are SNHLY and FYNNEI. Primers included in the PCR were 60 Vbeta and 13 Jbeta primers. This table comes from immunoSEQ multiplex PCR, and its TCRdb copy is limited to in-frame clones, with some not included. The table includes some 85,000 clones, around 78% detected once. The clonotype was recovered from a woman aged 40 to 50 in good health and CMV-seropositive. This chain joins TRBV2 and TRBJ1-4; 7 bases are a match to TRBD1. Specimen: PBMCs. The CDR3 protein is CACLRGTNEKLFF. The CDR3 DNA reads as TGTGCCTGCCTCAGGGGGACTAATGAAAAACTGTTTTTT.